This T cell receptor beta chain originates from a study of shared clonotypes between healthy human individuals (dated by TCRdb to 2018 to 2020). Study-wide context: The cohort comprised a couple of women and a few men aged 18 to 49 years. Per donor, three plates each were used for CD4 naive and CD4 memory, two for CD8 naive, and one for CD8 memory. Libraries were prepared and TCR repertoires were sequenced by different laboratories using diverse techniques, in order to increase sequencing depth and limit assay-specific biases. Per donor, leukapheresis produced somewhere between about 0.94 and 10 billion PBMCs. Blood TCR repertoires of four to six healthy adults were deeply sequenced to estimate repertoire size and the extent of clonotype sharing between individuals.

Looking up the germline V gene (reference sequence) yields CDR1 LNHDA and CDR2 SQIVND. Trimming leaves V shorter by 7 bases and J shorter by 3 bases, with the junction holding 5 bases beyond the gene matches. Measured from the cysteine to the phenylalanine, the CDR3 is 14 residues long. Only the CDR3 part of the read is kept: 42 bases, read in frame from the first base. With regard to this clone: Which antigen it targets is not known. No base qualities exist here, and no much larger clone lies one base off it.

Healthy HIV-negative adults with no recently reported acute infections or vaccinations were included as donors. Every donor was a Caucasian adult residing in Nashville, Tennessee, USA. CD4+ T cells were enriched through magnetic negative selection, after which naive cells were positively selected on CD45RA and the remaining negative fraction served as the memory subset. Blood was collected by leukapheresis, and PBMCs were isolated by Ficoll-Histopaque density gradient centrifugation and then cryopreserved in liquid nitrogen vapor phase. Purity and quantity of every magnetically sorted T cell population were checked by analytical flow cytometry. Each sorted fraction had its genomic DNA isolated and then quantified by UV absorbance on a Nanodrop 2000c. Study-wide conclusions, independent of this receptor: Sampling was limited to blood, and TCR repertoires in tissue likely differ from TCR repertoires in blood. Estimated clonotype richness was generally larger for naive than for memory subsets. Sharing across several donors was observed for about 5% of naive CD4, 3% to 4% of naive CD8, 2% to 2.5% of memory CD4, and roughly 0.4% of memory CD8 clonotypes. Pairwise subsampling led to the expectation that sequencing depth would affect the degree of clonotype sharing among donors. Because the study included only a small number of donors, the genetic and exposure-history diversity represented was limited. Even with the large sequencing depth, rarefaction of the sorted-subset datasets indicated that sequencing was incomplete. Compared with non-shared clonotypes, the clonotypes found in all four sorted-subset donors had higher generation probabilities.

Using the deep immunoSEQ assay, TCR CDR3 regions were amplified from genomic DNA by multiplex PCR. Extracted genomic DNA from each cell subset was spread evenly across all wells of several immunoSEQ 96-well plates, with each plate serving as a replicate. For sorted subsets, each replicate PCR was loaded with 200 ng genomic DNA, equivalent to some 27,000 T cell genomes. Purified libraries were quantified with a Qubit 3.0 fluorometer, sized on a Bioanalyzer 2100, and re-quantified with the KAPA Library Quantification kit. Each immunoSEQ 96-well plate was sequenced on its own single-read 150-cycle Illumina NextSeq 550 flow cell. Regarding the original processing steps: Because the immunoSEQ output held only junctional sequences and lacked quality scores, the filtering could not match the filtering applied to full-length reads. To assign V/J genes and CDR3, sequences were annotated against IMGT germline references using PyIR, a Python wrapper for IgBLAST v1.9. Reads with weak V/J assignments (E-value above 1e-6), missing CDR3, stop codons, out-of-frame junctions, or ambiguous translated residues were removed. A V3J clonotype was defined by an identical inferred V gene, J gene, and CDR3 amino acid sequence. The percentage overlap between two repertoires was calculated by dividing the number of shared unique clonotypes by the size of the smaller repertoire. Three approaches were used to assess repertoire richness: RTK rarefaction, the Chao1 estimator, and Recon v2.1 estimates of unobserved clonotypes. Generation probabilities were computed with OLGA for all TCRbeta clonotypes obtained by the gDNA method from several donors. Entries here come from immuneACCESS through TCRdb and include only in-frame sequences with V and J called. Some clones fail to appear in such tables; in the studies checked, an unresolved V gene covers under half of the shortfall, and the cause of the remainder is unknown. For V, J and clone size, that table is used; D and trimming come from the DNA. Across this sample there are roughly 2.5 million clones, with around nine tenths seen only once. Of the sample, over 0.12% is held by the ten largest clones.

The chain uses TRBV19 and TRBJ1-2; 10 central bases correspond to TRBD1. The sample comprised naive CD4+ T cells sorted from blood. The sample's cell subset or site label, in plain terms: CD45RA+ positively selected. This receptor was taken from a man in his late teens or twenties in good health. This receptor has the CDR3 CASNPTGGDYGYTF. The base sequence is TGTGCCAGTAACCCGACAGGGGGCGACTATGGCTACACCTTC.